These 30 T cell receptor beta chains originate from one sample sequenced in a study of T cells in Graves' hyperthyroidism and ophthalmopathy. Authors of the study amplified TCR beta CDR3 regions from RNA transcripts. A set of HTBI primers served as the primers for a first-round RT-PCR of the TCR CDR3. TCRdb processed the multiplex PCR reads anew with MiXCR; each CDR3 protein has one entry. The profile shows almost 600,000 distinct CDR3 sequences, 46% of them singletons. The material sequenced was peripheral blood or thyroid tissue (not recorded which). These receptors were collected from a woman under 30 with Graves' hyperthyroidism.

Remarks on this clonotype: One end of the junction fails to match germline, which may point to a read error. CDR3 in amino acids: CASSARVGVNVLTF. In DNA form, the CDR3 reads TGTGCCAGCAGCGCAAGGGTCGGGGTCAACGTCCTGACTTTC. This chain links TRBV7-2 with TRBJ2-6; maybe TRBD2 (5 bases). Germline V lookup: CDR1 SGHTA, CDR2 FQGNSA. This CDR3 comprises 14 residues.

Ten or more counts support this clonotype. V usage is TRBV4-2 and J usage is TRBJ1-2; tentative D call: TRBD1 (5 bases). The CDR3 consists of 14 residues. The germline gives CDR1 LGHNA, CDR2 YNFKEQ. The V end was cut by 0 bases, the J end by 7 bases, with 12 bases between. CDR3 DNA sequence: TGTGCCAGCAGCCAAGATATGGGGACGGGTGGCTACACCTTC. It is translated as CASSQDMGTGGYTF.

The rearrangement links TRBV2 to TRBJ2-4, with TRBD1 matching 9 bases. The CDR3 is 13 amino acids. J was trimmed by 8 bases and V by 5 bases; bases with no gene match: 4. Germline CDR1 and CDR2: SNHLY and FYNNEI. CDR3 bases: TGTGCCAGCAGTAGGGACAGGGAGGACATTCAGTACTTC. The encoded protein is CASSRDREDIQYF.

The chain is built from TRBV28 and TRBJ1-6; D is possibly TRBD1 (5 bases). V gave up 3 bases and J gave up 7 bases, with 13 bases separating them. CDR3 length: 15 amino acids. In germline, CDR1 is MDHEN, CDR2 SYDVKM. The CDR3 DNA reads TGTGCCAGCAGTTTCGGGACGCCTAGGAATTCACCCCTCCACTTT. Translated: CASSFGTPRNSPLHF.

In this sample, this clonotype turned up many times. The chain recombines TRBV13 with TRBJ1-3; D is uncertain. Trimming shortened V by 1 base and J by 4 bases, and 11 bases separated the two germline ends. Germline CDR1 is PRHDT and CDR2 is FYEKMQ (reference sequence). This CDR3 spans 15 amino acids. The CDR3 sequence: CASSLVGQMGNTIYF. Written as DNA, the CDR3 is TGTGCCAGCAGCTTAGTAGGGCAGATGGGAAACACCATATATTTT.

This clonotype was seen just once. The chain couples TRBV7-6 to TRBJ2-2; the D is unclear. The CDR3 runs to 10 residues. Germline assignment: CDR1 SGHVS and CDR2 FNYEAQ. Trimming took off 11 bases at V and 6 bases at J, with 7 bases between the two ends. CDR3 sequence (DNA): TGTGCCCATGGACCCGGGGAGCTGTTTTTT. It translates to CAHGPGELFF.

This chain connects TRBV15 to TRBJ2-7; TRBD1 agrees at 9 bases. This CDR3 region has 15 residues. Germline CDR1 and CDR2: LNHNV and YYDKDF (reference sequence). V was clipped by 4 bases and J by 1 base; unmatched bases: 5. CDR3 DNA: TGTGCCACCAGCAACGGCGGACAGGGGTCCTACGAGCAGTACTTC. Protein sequence: CATSNGGQGSYEQYF.

The gene calls are TRBV7-9 and TRBJ2-5; TRBD2 is a possible D gene (6 bases). TRBJ2-1 matches the DNA end more closely, so the J call is doubtful. This CDR3 spans 14 amino acids. Germline CDR1 reads SEHNR; CDR2 reads FQNEAQ (reference sequence). As DNA, the CDR3 is TGTGCCAGCAGCGAAGAGCTAGCGAGCAATGAGCAGTTCTTC. It specifies CASSEELASNEQFF.

Turning to this clonotype: The CDR3 ends on some other residue instead of the conserved phenylalanine or tryptophan, so this is likely a read error. The DNA is left out, because the CDR3 cannot be placed on it with certainty; the CDR3 is given as TCRdb lists it. This chain links TRBV7-8 with TRBJ1-1; the D segment call TRBD1 is taken from the table without a DNA check. The CDR3 totals 12 residues, both ends included. Germline CDR1 reads SGHVS; CDR2 reads FQNEAQ. CDR3 residues: CASSLGVRITNY.

The J gene is TRBJ2-5, the V gene TRBV12-3 or TRBV12-4, with 10 bases lining up with TRBD1. Trimming removed 5 bases from V and 4 bases from J; junction bases left unmatched: 4. CDR3 length: 14 amino acids. The CDR3 DNA follows: TGTGCCAGCAGTGAGGGACAGGGGAGAGAGACCCAGTACTTC. Its translation is CASSEGQGRETQYF.

The chain recombines TRBV20-1 with TRBJ2-7; TRBD2 aligns across 7 bases. Germline-derived CDR1 and CDR2 are DFQATT and SNEGSKA (reference sequence). V lost 5 bases and J lost 2; bases outside the gene matches: 9. The CDR3 consists of 14 residues. As DNA, the CDR3 is TGCAGTGCTTTCGCCGGGACTATCCCCTACGAGCAGTACTTC. Protein: CSAFAGTIPYEQYF.

In its sample, this clonotype was seen many times. The J gene is TRBJ2-5, the V gene TRBV2; D is undetermined. CDR1 is SNHLY and CDR2 is FYNNEI in the germline V gene. The CDR3 runs 12 residues. V was pared by 6 bases and J by 2 bases, with 7 bases between. CDR3: CASRPPQETQYF. The CDR3 DNA is TGTGCCAGCAGGCCTCCACAAGAGACCCAGTACTTC.

This clonotype was detected ten times or more. This rearrangement joins TRBV2 to TRBJ2-7, with 12 positions matching TRBD2. The CDR3 is 13 residues long. Germline V gene data show CDR1 as SNHLY and CDR2 as FYNNEI. The V gene end was trimmed by 10 bases and the J gene end by 4 bases; junction bases not matched to a gene: 5. CDR3: CANCLAGGYEQYF. CDR3 coding DNA: TGTGCCAACTGCCTAGCGGGAGGGTACGAGCAGTACTTC.

The chain uses TRBV19 and TRBJ1-1, with D possibly being TRBD1 (6 bases). The V end was cut by 5 bases, the J end by 0 bases, with 25 bases between. The CDR3 contains 19 residues. The germline V gene has CDR1 LNHDA and CDR2 SQIVND (reference sequence). The CDR3 DNA is TGTGCCAGTAGTTTGCGGTGGTCCAACCCGGACAGAATGAACACTGAAGCTTTCTTT. Amino acids: CASSLRWSNPDRMNTEAFF. Using reference TRBV19 and TRBJ1-1 for the parts outside the CDR3, the full variable domain is DGGITQSPKYLFRKEGQNVTLSCEQNLNHDAMYWYRQDPGQGLRLIYYSQIVNDFQKGDIAEGYSVSREKKESFPLTVTSAQKNPTAFYLCASSLRWSNPDRMNTEAFFGQGTRLTVV.

This clonotype came up once. The J gene is TRBJ2-3, the V gene TRBV20-1; 13 bases match TRBD2. Looked up from germline, CDR1 is DFQATT and CDR2 is SNEGSKA (reference sequence). This CDR3 contains 18 residues. After removal of 6 bases from V and 0 bases from J, the junction contained 12 bases not matched to a gene. The CDR3 loop is CSALGLTSGRLSTDTQYF. CDR3 in DNA: TGCAGTGCCCTAGGGTTGACTAGCGGGAGGCTGAGCACAGATACGCAGTATTTT.

This chain connects TRBV5-1 to TRBJ1-1; unclear D gene. This CDR3 region has 15 residues. V was pared by 7 bases and J by 1 base, with 17 bases between. Per germline, CDR1 SGHRS and CDR2 YFSETQ. CDR3 amino acids: CASSPLEGRNTEAFF. The CDR3 DNA is TGCGCCAGCTCCCCCCTGGAGGGCCGGAACACTGAAGCTTTCTTT. The entire variable domain, with the rest obtained from reference TRBV5-1 and TRBJ1-1, is as follows: KAGVTQTPRYLIKTRGQQVTLSCSPISGHRSVSWYQQTPGQGLQFLFEYFSETQRNKGNFPGRFSGRQFSNSRSEMNVSTLELGDSALYLCASSPLEGRNTEAFFGQGTRLTVV.

This chain uses TRBV7-9 with TRBJ2-5; weak D call: TRBD2 (6 bases). Trimming shortened V by 5 bases and J by 0 bases, and 28 bases separated the two germline ends. CDR1 SEHNR and CDR2 FQNEAQ come from the germline V gene (reference sequence). CDR3 length: 20 residues. In nucleotides, the CDR3 is TGTGCCAGCAGCCAAGAGTTAGGGACTTCCTACGAGCAGTACCAAGAGACCCAGTACTTC. This codes for CASSQELGTSYEQYQETQYF.

V usage is TRBV24-1 and J usage is TRBJ2-1; 7 bases are shared with TRBD2. With 2 bases clipped from V and 0 bases from J, the junction kept 3 bases outside the gene matches. The CDR3 loop spans 16 amino acids. From germline, CDR1 is KGHDR and CDR2 SFDVKD. This chain's CDR3 is CATSDWGGRSYNEQFF. The CDR3 DNA follows: TGTGCCACCAGTGATTGGGGGGGACGCTCCTACAATGAGCAGTTCTTC.

At least ten counts were recorded for this clonotype. The chain carries TRBV7-9 and TRBJ1-2; D ambiguous. CDR1 and CDR2 (germline): SEHNR, FQNEAQ (reference sequence). V was cut by 5 bases and J by 0 bases, with 4 bases left in between. This CDR3 has 12 residues. The CDR3 region has the DNA TGTGCCAGCAGCAACACTAACTATGGCTACACCTTC. Protein sequence: CASSNTNYGYTF.

This clonotype showed up many times. DNA of the CDR3: TGTGCCACCGAGGGACAGGGTGGCGAGCAGTACTTC. Residues: CATEGQGGEQYF. The rearrangement links TRBV24-1 to TRBJ2-7; 9 nucleotides align to TRBD1. From germline, CDR1 is KGHDR and CDR2 SFDVKD. There are 12 residues in the CDR3. J lost 6 bases, V lost 9 bases, and 5 bases had no gene match.

This clonotype has a count of ten or more. The chain carries TRBV10-3 and TRBJ1-3; TRBD1 matches 10 bases. Germline V gene data show CDR1 as ENHRY and CDR2 as SYGVKD. This CDR3 is 15 amino acids long. Germline trimming cut 4 bases from V and 4 bases from J; bases unmatched to any gene: 4. CDR3 in amino acids: CAISVDRGQGNTIYF. DNA of the CDR3: TGTGCCATCAGTGTTGACAGGGGGCAAGGAAACACCATATATTTT.

V and J are TRBV7-8 and TRBJ2-7; no definite D call. This CDR3 is built from 14 residues. Germline lookup yields CDR1 SGHVS and CDR2 FQNEAQ. The V end lost 5 bases, the J end lost 7 bases, and 18 bases lay between the germline ends. The CDR3 sequence is CASSARVAINEQYF. The CDR3 bases are TGTGCCAGCAGCGCCCGGGTGGCTATCAATGAGCAGTACTTC.

The chain couples TRBV29-1 to TRBJ2-5; 9 bases map to TRBD1. Trimming cost V 7 bases and J 8 bases; bases outside gene matches: 8. CDR1 is SQVTM and CDR2 is ANQGSEA in the germline V gene. This CDR3 region has 12 residues. CDR3 sequence (DNA): TGCAGCGGACGACAGGGGGTGGACACCCAGTACTTC. Translation gives CSGRQGVDTQYF.

The chain employs TRBV12-3 or TRBV12-4 and TRBJ2-5; 10 nucleotides match TRBD2. V lost 6 bases and J lost 5; bases outside the gene matches: 27. The CDR3 is 21 amino acids. DNA for the CDR3: TGTGCCAGCAGCCCCCGTTGTTGGTCTAGCGGGAGAGCGAACACCGGGGAGACCCAGTACTTC. Protein: CASSPRCWSSGRANTGETQYF.

At least ten counts were recorded for this clonotype. The chain joins TRBV20-1 to TRBJ1-6; 11 bases line up with TRBD1. The V gene end was trimmed by 6 bases and the J gene end by 8 bases; junction bases not matched to a gene: 6. Germline assignment: CDR1 DFQATT and CDR2 SNEGSKA (reference sequence). This CDR3 spans 14 amino acids. The CDR3 DNA follows: TGCAGTGCACGGGACAGGGGGTTGTATTCACCCCTCCACTTT. Its translation is CSARDRGLYSPLHF.

This clonotype was observed many times. The CDR3 nucleotides read TGCGCCAGCAGCTTGGAGGGGCGTCGAAACACCGGGGAGCTGTTTTTT. Its protein is CASSLEGRRNTGELFF. V is TRBV5-1 and J is TRBJ2-2, with D possibly being TRBD1 (5 bases). This CDR3 region has 16 residues. Trimming took off 0 bases at V and 2 bases at J, with 11 bases between the two ends. The germline gives CDR1 SGHRS, CDR2 YFSETQ.

This clonotype was recorded at least ten times. The chain is built from TRBV12-3 or TRBV12-4 and TRBJ2-7, with no clear D. The CDR3 is made up of 15 amino acids. V lost 5 bases to trimming and J lost 2 bases, with 16 bases between them. CDR3 sequence (DNA): TGTGCCAGCAGTCCTACTGACGGTGCGGCCTACGAGCAGTACTTC. Protein product: CASSPTDGAAYEQYF.

This sequence joins TRBV7-3 and TRBJ2-2, with 7 nucleotides matching TRBD1. The CDR3 is 14 residues long. CDR1 is SGHTA, CDR2 FQGTGA, per germline. V gave up 5 bases and J gave up 12 bases; unmatched junction bases: 12. This CDR3 reads CASSQSPDREKLFF. In DNA, the CDR3 is TGTGCCAGCAGCCAATCCCCCGACAGGGAGAAGCTGTTTTTT.

V usage is TRBV5-4 and J usage is TRBJ1-4; maybe TRBD1 (6 bases). Trimming took 9 bases from V and 5 from J, leaving 17 bases between them. From germline, CDR1 is SGHNT and CDR2 YYREEE (reference sequence). This CDR3 is 14 amino acids long. CDR3 region: CATLAGGGNEKLFF. CDR3 nucleotide sequence: TGTGCCACACTAGCGGGAGGGGGGAATGAAAAACTGTTTTTT.

This chain uses TRBV7-9 with TRBJ1-1; the D is unclear. Looked up from germline, CDR1 is SEHNR and CDR2 is FQNEAQ (reference sequence). Trimming cost V 0 bases and J 8 bases, with 7 bases left between them. The CDR3 consists of 12 residues. The CDR3 sequence is CASSLAPKEAFF. Written as DNA, the CDR3 is TGTGCCAGCAGCTTAGCGCCCAAAGAAGCTTTCTTT.